The 7 T cell receptor beta chains reported below all come from one sample, sequenced in a study of CD8+CD57+ T cells in acquired aplastic anemia. Selection for sequencing was limited to patients who had shown CD8+CD57+ cell expansion by flow cytometry. Investigators profiled TCR beta VDJ and CDR3 from genomic DNA template. In TCRdb, the reads were re-called with MiXCR into one record per CDR3 protein. This table holds some 140,000 distinct CDR3 sequences, 52% found once. The sample was sorted CD4+, CD8+, or CD8+CD57+ T cells (not recorded which) from PBMCs. The receptors originated from a human donor with aplastic anemia.

This clonotype came up a few times. V usage is TRBV15 and J usage is TRBJ2-7, with TRBD2 as a possible D gene (5 bases). Trimming took 0 bases from V and 2 from J, leaving 14 bases between them. CDR1 LNHNV and CDR2 YYDKDF come from the germline V gene (reference sequence). This CDR3 is built from 16 residues. CDR3 region: CATSRDSRPGTYEQYF. The CDR3 DNA follows: TGTGCCACCAGCAGAGATTCTAGACCGGGAACCTACGAGCAGTACTTC. Variable domain in full (rest from reference TRBV15 and TRBJ2-7): DAMVIQNPRYQVTQFGKPVTLSCSQTLNHNVMYWYQQKSSQAPKLLFHYYDKDFNNEADTPDNFQSRRPNTSFCFLDIRSPGLGDTAMYLCATSRDSRPGTYEQYFGPGTRLTVT.

This clonotype has more than one count but fewer than ten. The gene calls are TRBV24-1 and TRBJ2-7; 12 bases agree with TRBD1. J was trimmed by 3 bases and V by 3 bases; bases with no gene match: 2. CDR3 length: 15 amino acids. CDR1 KGHDR and CDR2 SFDVKD come from the germline V gene. In nucleotides, the CDR3 is TGTGCCACCAGTGATGGGACAGGGGGCAGCTACGAGCAGTACTTC. It is translated as CATSDGTGGSYEQYF.

Notes on this clonotype: Compared with germline, one end of the junction differs, possibly owing to a read error. The rearrangement links TRBV5-1 to TRBJ1-1; 8 bases are a match to TRBD1. This CDR3 region has 17 residues. The germline gives CDR1 SGHRS, CDR2 YFSETQ. The CDR3 DNA sequence: TGCGCCAGCAGCGCCGGACAGGGAGGCGCGCCTGACACTGAAACTTTCTTT. Protein sequence: CASSAGQGGAPDTETFF.

The chain recombines TRBV11-2 with TRBJ1-6; 8 positions match TRBD1. The CDR3 covers 18 residues. The J segment lost 0 bases and the V segment lost 8 bases, leaving 12 bases of the junction unmatched. CDR1 and CDR2 from the germline V gene are SGHAT and FQNNGV. Here the CDR3 reads CASALGRGPSSYNSPLHF. As DNA, the CDR3 is TGTGCCAGCGCCCTAGGCAGGGGGCCTAGCTCCTATAATTCACCCCTCCACTTT.

This clonotype rates as medium-sized. The chain employs TRBV7-7 and TRBJ1-1; D is unclear. This CDR3 has 13 amino acids. Germline CDR1 and CDR2: SSHAT and FNYEAQ (reference sequence). Trimming stripped 2 bases from V and 2 bases from J, with 6 bases between. CDR3 amino acids: CASSLTLNTEAFF. For the CDR3, the DNA is TGTGCCAGCAGCTTAACCCTAAACACTGAAGCTTTCTTT.

In its sample, this clonotype was seen a few times. This chain joins TRBV5-1 and TRBJ2-1; D call uncertain. Germline lookup yields CDR1 SGHRS and CDR2 YFSETQ. The CDR3 runs to 14 residues. Trimming took 2 bases from V and 0 from J, leaving 6 bases between them. The CDR3 bases are TGCGCCAGCAGCTTAGAGAGCTCCTACAATGAGCAGTTCTTC. This translates into CASSLESSYNEQFF.

This clonotype turned up a few times. The chain uses TRBV27 and TRBJ2-1; 11 positions agree with TRBD1. CDR3 size: 14 residues. Germline V lookup: CDR1 MNHEY, CDR2 SMNVEV (reference sequence). After removal of 6 bases from V and 9 bases from J, the junction contained 7 bases not matched to a gene. In DNA, the CDR3 is TGTGCCAGCAGACCCGGACAGGGGGCGGGTGAGCAGTTCTTC. This encodes CASRPGQGAGEQFF.